These T cell receptor beta chains were read from a single sample in a study of memory CD4+ T cells and cytomegalovirus serostatus. Here immunoSEQ multiplex PCR was the method, and the copy in TCRdb shows in-frame clones only, minus some. Of around 60,000 clones detected, under 90% appear once; the ten largest clones hold approximately 0.5%. Source material: memory CD4+ T cells from blood. The receptor set was obtained from an adult in good health and CMV-seronegative. Some clones in this sample may be carry-over from other donors' samples. Each CDR3 is given with its conserved first and last residue. D genes are given only for firm matches.

v_call	d_call	j_call	cdr3_aa	cdr3_nt
TRBV19	NA	TRBJ1-1	CASIGRRGVNTEAFF	TGTGCCAGTATTGGCCGGCGAGGGGTAAACACTGAAGCTTTCTTT
TRBV7-2	TRBD1	TRBJ1-5	CASSQGRNQPQHF	TGTGCCAGCTCACAGGGGCGCAATCAGCCCCAGCATTTT
TRBV4-2	NA	TRBJ2-2	CASSLNTGELFF	TGTGCCAGCAGCCTTAACACCGGGGAGCTGTTTTTT
TRBV7-8	NA	TRBJ2-2	CASSLTTGELFF	TGTGCCAGCAGCTTAACCACCGGGGAGCTGTTTTTT
TRBV5-6	TRBD2	TRBJ2-7	CASSPGHQFGRMYF	TGTGCCAGCAGCCCGGGGCACCAATTCGGGAGGATGTACTTC
TRBV6-5	NA	TRBJ2-1	CASSYRASSSYNEQFF	TGTGCCAGCAGTTACAGGGCCTCAAGCTCCTACAATGAGCAGTTCTTC
TRBV5-4	NA	TRBJ1-2	CASSSPRENPYGYTF	TGTGCCAGCAGCTCCCCCCGGGAAAACCCCTATGGCTACACCTTC
TRBV7-2	TRBD2	TRBJ2-7	CASSATSGRYEQYF	TGTGCCAGCAGCGCGACTAGCGGGAGATACGAGCAGTACTTC
TRBV7-9	NA	TRBJ2-7	CASSHPAGPTYEQYF	TGTGCCAGCAGCCATCCCGCGGGACCTACTTACGAGCAGTACTTC
TRBV2	NA	TRBJ2-4	CAGRPVIAKNIQYF	TGTGCCGGAAGACCTGTTATAGCCAAAAACATTCAGTACTTC
TRBV28	NA	TRBJ1-1	CASRPVVNTEAFF	TGTGCCAGCAGGCCCGTAGTGAACACTGAAGCTTTCTTT